A selection of T cell receptor beta chains follows, all from one sample in a study of blood T cell repertoires in COVID-19. Repertoires were generated with immunoSEQ multiplex PCR, while TCRdb's copy carries only in-frame clones and drops some. The sample has about 160,000 clones, approximately 80% seen once. Sequencing used peripheral blood. The source is an older man with acute or convalescent COVID-19. Each CDR3 is given with its conserved first and last residue. Fields, in order: V gene, clone size, J gene, D gene, CDR3 DNA, CDR3 protein. A D gene is named only where the DNA matches it firmly. Size is stated for part of the rows, as once, few or many counts, or as a class when the clone is expanded.

TRBV15	-	TRBJ2-7	-	TGTGCCACCAGCAGAGACCCGGGGACATCCTACGAGCAGTACTTC	CATSRDPGTSYEQYF
TRBV7-9	-	TRBJ2-5	-	TGTGCCAGCACCACTGGGGGGTACCAAGAGACCCAGTACTTC	CASTTGGYQETQYF
TRBV2	-	TRBJ1-2	-	TGTGCCAGCGGGGATAGAGGGTCGTCCCCGTCCTATGGCTACACCTTC	CASGDRGSSPSYGYTF
TRBV18	-	TRBJ1-3	-	TGTGCCAGCTCGCCCAGGTCCGAATTCGGAAACACCATATATTTT	CASSPRSEFGNTIYF
TRBV7-9	-	TRBJ2-1	-	TGTGCCAGCAGCTTAATGAGAGCCTTCAATGAGCAGTTCTTC	CASSLMRAFNEQFF
TRBV3-1/TRBV3-2	-	TRBJ2-7	TRBD2	TGTGCCAGCAGCCCCGGACTAGCGGGAGTCTACGAGCAGTACTTC	CASSPGLAGVYEQYF
TRBV14	-	TRBJ1-1	-	TGTGCCAGCAGCCCGGGGTTTCGGGGTACTGAAGCTTTCTTT	CASSPGFRGTEAFF
TRBV19	once	TRBJ2-5	-	TGTGCCAGTAGTATAGATCGGGGAGCCCAGTACTTC	CASSIDRGAQYF
TRBV6-5	-	TRBJ1-2	TRBD1	TGTGCCAGCAGTTACCAATACAGGGGAGGATATGGCTACACCTTC	CASSYQYRGGYGYTF
TRBV11-3	few	TRBJ2-1	-	TGTGCCAGCAGCTTAGACCGGGTCCCCTACAATGAGCAGTTCTTC	CASSLDRVPYNEQFF
TRBV23-1	-	TRBJ1-6	-	TGCGCCAGCAGTCAATATTCTGATAGCGGAATCTCCTATAATTCACCCCTCCACTTT	CASSQYSDSGISYNSPLHF
TRBV6-6	-	TRBJ1-1	-	TGTGCCAGCAGTTCCCAGGGCTCTGAAGCTTTCTTT	CASSSQGSEAFF
TRBV21-1	-	TRBJ1-5	-	TGTGCCAGCAGCAAAATCTTGGACAGGGGCGCATCCGGGTGCAATCAGCCCCAGCATTTT	CASSKILDRGASGCNQPQHF
TRBV7-2	once	TRBJ1-4	-	TGTGCCAGCAGCTTACAAGTTGGGCCAGACGAAAAACTGTTTTTT	CASSLQVGPDEKLFF
TRBV5-1	-	TRBJ1-5	-	TGCGCCAGCAGCGTTGACAGTGGCAATCAGCCCCAGCATTTT	CASSVDSGNQPQHF
TRBV5-4	-	TRBJ1-2	TRBD1	TGTGCCAGCAGCTCGACAGGGTATGGCTACACCTTC	CASSSTGYGYTF
TRBV7-2	-	TRBJ2-7	TRBD2	TGTGCCAGCGCGGGGGGGATCCTCTCATCGCCCTACGAGCAGTACTTC	CASAGGILSSPYEQYF
TRBV19	once	TRBJ1-6	-	TGTGCCAGCCGGACACAAGGGGCAGCTAATTCACCCCTCCACTTT	CASRTQGAANSPLHF
TRBV27	-	TRBJ2-7	TRBD2	TGTGCCAGCAGTTCGACTAGCGGGGACTCCTACGAGCAGTACTTC	CASSSTSGDSYEQYF
TRBV12-5	-	TRBJ2-5	-	TGTGCTAGTGGTTTGACAGTCCAAGAGACCCAGTACTTC	CASGLTVQETQYF
TRBV10-1	-	TRBJ2-2	-	TGCGCCAGCGGCCCCGGTCGGGCCGGGGAGCTGTTTTTT	CASGPGRAGELFF
TRBV19	-	TRBJ1-6	-	TGTGCCAGTAGTAGCCAACAGGTCAATAATTCACCCCTCCACTTT	CASSSQQVNNSPLHF
TRBV5-1	few	TRBJ1-1	TRBD1	TGCGCCAGCAGCTTGACAGGGGGCCGGGGGTTCACTGAAGCTTTCTTT	CASSLTGGRGFTEAFF
TRBV5-6	once	TRBJ2-7	-	TGTGCCAGCAAGATCTCCCCGACGGGCAGGGGAGCCGAGCAGTACTTC	CASKISPTGRGAEQYF
TRBV7-2	-	TRBJ1-4	-	TGTGCCAGCAGCTTAAGGACACTTTCTAATGAAAAACTGTTTTTT	CASSLRTLSNEKLFF
TRBV20-1	few	TRBJ1-1	-	TGCAGTGCTAGCAGGGCCCAGGGAGCTTTCTTT	CSASRAQGAFF
TRBV7-2	-	TRBJ1-6	-	TGTGCCAGCAGCCCAACTATTAATTCACCCCTCCACTTT	CASSPTINSPLHF
TRBV10-3	-	TRBJ2-3	-	TGTGCCATCAGTGAGAGTAGCGAAGGCTTCACCACAGATACGCAGTATTTT	CAISESSEGFTTDTQYF
TRBV2	-	TRBJ1-6	-	TGTGCCAGCAGTGAAAGACAAACATATAATTCACCCCTCCACTTT	CASSERQTYNSPLHF
TRBV7-9	-	TRBJ2-5	TRBD1	TGTGCCAGCAGCTTAGGGGACAGACCCAAAGAGACCCAGTACTTC	CASSLGDRPKETQYF
TRBV3-1/TRBV3-2	-	TRBJ2-7	TRBD2	TGTGCCAGCAGCTTTGGGACTAGCGGGCACGAGCAGTACTTC	CASSFGTSGHEQYF
TRBV29-1	-	TRBJ2-5	TRBD1	TGCAGCGTACAGGGGAGCCGAGAGACCCAGTACTTC	CSVQGSRETQYF
TRBV6-1	-	TRBJ2-1	TRBD2	TGTGCCAGCAGTGAGAGGGTGTCTAGCGGGGTGAACAATGAGCAGTTCTTC	CASSERVSSGVNNEQFF
TRBV18	-	TRBJ2-2	TRBD2	TGTGCCAGCTCGACGGGAGGGTTCGGGGAGCTGTTTTTT	CASSTGGFGELFF
TRBV24-1	-	TRBJ2-2	TRBD2	TGTGCCACCAGTGATCCGGGACTAGCGCGCACCGGGGAGCTGTTTTTT	CATSDPGLARTGELFF
TRBV6-5	-	TRBJ1-3	TRBD1	TGTGCCAGCAGTCGACAGGGGGCAAACGGAAACACCATATATTTT	CASSRQGANGNTIYF
TRBV6-4	-	TRBJ1-5	-	TGTGCCAGCAGTGACTCGCGGGATTATAGCAATCAGCCCCAGCATTTT	CASSDSRDYSNQPQHF
TRBV5-1	-	TRBJ1-3	-	TGCGCCAGCAGCGATGGATCAGGTGGAAACACCATATATTTT	CASSDGSGGNTIYF
TRBV19	-	TRBJ1-2	-	TGTGCCAGTAATTCCGGGGTTGGCTACACCTTC	CASNSGVGYTF
TRBV3-1/TRBV3-2	-	TRBJ2-3	-	TGTGCCAGCAGCCAAATGAGGATAGATACGCAGTATTTT	CASSQMRIDTQYF
TRBV19	-	TRBJ1-5	-	TGTGCCGGGGGGATGAATCAGCCCCAGCATTTT	CAGGMNQPQHF